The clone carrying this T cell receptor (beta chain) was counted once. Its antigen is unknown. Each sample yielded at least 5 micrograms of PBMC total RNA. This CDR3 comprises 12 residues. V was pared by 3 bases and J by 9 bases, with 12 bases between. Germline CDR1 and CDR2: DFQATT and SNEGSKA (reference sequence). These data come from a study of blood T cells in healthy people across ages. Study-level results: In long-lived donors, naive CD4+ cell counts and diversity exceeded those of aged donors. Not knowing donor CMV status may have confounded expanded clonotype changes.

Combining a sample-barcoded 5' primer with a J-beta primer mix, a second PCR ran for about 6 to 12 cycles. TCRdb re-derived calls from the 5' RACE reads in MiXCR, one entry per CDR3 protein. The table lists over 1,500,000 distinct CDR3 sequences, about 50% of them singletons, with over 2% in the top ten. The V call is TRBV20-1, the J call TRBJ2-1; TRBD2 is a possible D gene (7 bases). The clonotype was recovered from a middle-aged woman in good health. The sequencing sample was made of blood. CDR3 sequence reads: CSASAGAGEQFF. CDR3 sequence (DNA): TGCAGTGCTAGCGCGGGGGCTGGTGAGCAGTTCTTC.